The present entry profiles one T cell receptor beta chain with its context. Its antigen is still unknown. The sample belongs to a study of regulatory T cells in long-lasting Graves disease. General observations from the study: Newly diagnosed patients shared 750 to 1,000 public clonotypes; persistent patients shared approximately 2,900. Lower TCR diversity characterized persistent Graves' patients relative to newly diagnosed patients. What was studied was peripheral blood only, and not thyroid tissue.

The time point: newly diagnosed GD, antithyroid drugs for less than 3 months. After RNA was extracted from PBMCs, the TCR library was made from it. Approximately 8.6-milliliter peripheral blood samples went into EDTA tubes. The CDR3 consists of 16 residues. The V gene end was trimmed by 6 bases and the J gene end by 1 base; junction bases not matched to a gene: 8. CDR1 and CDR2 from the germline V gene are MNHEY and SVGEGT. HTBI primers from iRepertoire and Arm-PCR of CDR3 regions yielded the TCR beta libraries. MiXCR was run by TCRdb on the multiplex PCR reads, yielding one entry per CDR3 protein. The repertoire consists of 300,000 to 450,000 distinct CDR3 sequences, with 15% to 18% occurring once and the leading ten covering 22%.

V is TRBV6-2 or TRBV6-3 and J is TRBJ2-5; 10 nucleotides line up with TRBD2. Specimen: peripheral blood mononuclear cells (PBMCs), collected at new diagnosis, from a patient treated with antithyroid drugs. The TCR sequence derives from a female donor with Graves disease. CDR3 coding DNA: TGTGCCAGCAGACTTAAAGCGGGGGGGCCCCAAGAGACCCAGTACTTC. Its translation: CASRLKAGGPQETQYF.